Sequencing of this T cell receptor beta chain was carried out in a study of shared clonotypes between healthy human individuals. Per germline, CDR1 MDHEN and CDR2 SYDVKM. Trimming took 6 bases from V and 7 from J, leaving 12 bases between them. CDR3 length: 13 residues. The count of this clone is one. The assay used deep level. Here immunoSEQ multiplex PCR was the method, and the copy in TCRdb shows in-frame clones only, minus some. The sample holds 400,000 to 500,000 clones, roughly four fifths seen once. The chain employs TRBV28 and TRBJ1-4; a weak D match, TRBD1 (5 bases). Specimen: PBMCs. The receptor was isolated from a woman aged 40 to 55 in good health. Some clones in this sample may be carry-over from other donors' samples. CDR3 in DNA: TGTGCCAGCAGGGCCCCGGGGGGTGAAAAACTGTTTTTT. This sequence encodes CASRAPGGEKLFF.